One and the same sample provided the 6 T cell receptor beta chains below, sequenced in a study of T cells in Graves' hyperthyroidism and ophthalmopathy. Researchers amplified the TCR beta CDR3 regions from RNA transcripts. The HTBI set primed first-round TCR CDR3 RT-PCR. TCRdb itself ran the multiplex PCR reads through MiXCR, one entry per CDR3 protein. This sample has 540,000 or so distinct CDR3 sequences, with approximately 15% found just once. The sample comprised blood. The receptor source for this set is a woman in her thirties with Graves' hyperthyroidism.

This clonotype came up many times. The chain carries TRBV11-2 and TRBJ2-2, with 7 bases fitting TRBD1. Trimming removed 1 base from V and 4 bases from J; junction bases left unmatched: 6. The CDR3 contains 16 residues. Germline-derived CDR1 and CDR2 are SGHAT and FQNNGV. This CDR3 reads CASSLARQGGTGELFF. CDR3 DNA: TGTGCCAGCAGCTTAGCTCGACAGGGTGGCACCGGGGAGCTGTTTTTT.

This clonotype appeared a few times. The rearrangement joins TRBV7-9 to TRBJ2-7; D gene uncertain. V was trimmed by 5 bases and J by 2 bases, leaving 13 bases between them. Germline loops: CDR1 SEHNR, CDR2 FQNEAQ (reference sequence). The CDR3 sequence is 14 residues long. The CDR3 sequence is CASSPPSKTYEQYF. CDR3 DNA sequence: TGTGCCAGCAGCCCCCCATCTAAAACCTACGAGCAGTACTTC.

This clonotype was counted at least ten times. The chain has TRBV5-1 and TRBJ2-7, with D possibly TRBD1 on 5 matching bases. This CDR3 is built from 15 residues. The germline gives CDR1 SGHRS, CDR2 YFSETQ. The ends were cut back, 6 bases at V and 3 bases at J, with 19 bases in the middle. In nucleotides, the CDR3 is TGCGCCAGCAAAGAAGGGGTCGGTCATCTCTACGAGCAGTACTTC. It specifies CASKEGVGHLYEQYF.

The sample holds many counts of this clonotype. The chain employs TRBV28 and TRBJ1-5; 10 bases align to TRBD1. The CDR3 extends over 18 amino acids. Per germline, CDR1 MDHEN and CDR2 SYDVKM. V lost 6 bases to trimming and J lost 6 bases; unmatched junction nucleotides: 17. The CDR3 sequence: CASSHRGPGQGSSQPQHF. In nucleotides, the CDR3 is TGTGCCAGCAGCCATAGGGGTCCGGGACAGGGGTCGAGTCAGCCCCAGCATTTT. The full variable domain, its missing parts supplied by reference TRBV28 and TRBJ1-5, is DVKVTQSSRYLVKRTGEKVFLECVQDMDHENMFWYRQDPGLGLRLIYFSYDVKMKEKGDIPEGYSVSREKKERFSLILESASTNQTSMYLCASSHRGPGQGSSQPQHFGDGTRLSIL.

This chain joins TRBV7-2 and TRBJ2-1; TRBD2 agrees at 10 bases. CDR1 SGHTA and CDR2 FQGNSA come from the germline V gene. Trimming at V came to 0 bases and at J to 2 bases, leaving 1 base not matched to a gene. CDR3 length equals 16 residues. The CDR3 DNA follows: TGTGCCAGCAGCTTAGCACTAGCGGGACCCTACAATGAGCAGTTCTTC. This codes for CASSLALAGPYNEQFF.

This rearrangement joins TRBV18 to TRBJ2-1, with TRBD2 matching over 8 bases. The trim removed 2 bases at V and 10 bases at J, leaving 10 bases unmatched. Germline-derived CDR1 and CDR2 are KGHSH and LQKENI. The CDR3 consists of 15 residues. CDR3 nucleotides: TGTGCCAGCTCACCAGGGACGGGAGGGTACTTGGAGCAGTTCTTC. Its translation is CASSPGTGGYLEQFF.